This T cell receptor beta chain was sequenced for a study of T cells in Graves' hyperthyroidism and ophthalmopathy. Amplified regions were TCR beta CDR3 sequences from RNA transcripts. The HTBI primer set drove a first-round RT-PCR of the TCR CDR3. TCRdb re-analysed the multiplex PCR reads in MiXCR, keeping a single row per CDR3 protein. Here the sample spans under 250,000 distinct CDR3 sequences, about a sixth being singletons. Participants, patients aged 18 to 65, had newly diagnosed hyperthyroidism with a duration under 2 months. General study points: The model predicted ophthalmopathy a median roughly six months before onset. Ophthalmopathy cases were set apart from stable hyperthyroidism by a 13 V-J model. Blood also carried most thyroid clonotypes expanded above 0.001.

The V gene's germline CDR1 is LGHDT and CDR2 YNNKEL (reference sequence). V trimming: 6 bases; J trimming: 6 bases; junction bases outside the gene matches: 6. The CDR3 sequence is 15 residues long. This clonotype was counted many times. Antigen unknown. The TCR comes from a man aged 50 to 59 with Graves' hyperthyroidism. This rearrangement joins TRBV3-1 to TRBJ1-5; 12 positions agree with TRBD1. Specimen: blood. CDR3 DNA: TGTGCCAGCAGGGTCCGGGACAGGGGGCCTCAGCCCCAGCATTTT. It encodes CASRVRDRGPQPQHF.